This is a list of T cell receptor beta chains from one sample in a study of blood T cell repertoires in COVID-19. Profiling relied on immunoSEQ multiplex PCR, and the TCRdb table lists in-frame clones only, not all of them. Of over 45,000 clones listed, approximately 88% are singletons. The specimen was peripheral blood. The receptors originated from an older man with active COVID-19. Each CDR3 is given with its conserved first and last residue. Fields, in order: V gene, J gene, clone size, D gene, CDR3 DNA, CDR3 protein. D genes are given only for firm matches. Some rows have no size entry. The others give once, few or many, or a class for an expanded clone.

TRBV10-3,TRBJ1-2,.,TRBD1,TGTGCCATCAGCCGTTACGGGACAGGGGAGGCGTATGGCTACACCTTC,CAISRYGTGEAYGYTF
TRBV5-4,TRBJ2-1,.,TRBD2,TGTGCCAGCAGCTTCCAGCGGGAGGGCAGGAATGAGCAGTTCTTC,CASSFQREGRNEQFF
TRBV19,TRBJ2-7,once,TRBD1,TGTGCCAGTAGTCGGGACAGGGTCTACGAGCAGTACTTC,CASSRDRVYEQYF
TRBV7-3,TRBJ2-1,.,TRBD2,TGTGCCAGCAAGGCGACTAGCGGGGGGGATGAGCAGTTCTTC,CASKATSGGDEQFF
TRBV4-1,TRBJ2-7,.,TRBD1,TGCGCCAGCAGCAATGACAGGGCCTACGAGCAGTACTTC,CASSNDRAYEQYF
TRBV9,TRBJ1-2,.,.,TGTGCCAGCAGCCCGGGGGTGTTTACTAACTATGGCTACACCTTC,CASSPGVFTNYGYTF
TRBV7-9,TRBJ2-1,.,TRBD2,TGTGCCAGCAGCTTAGTTGCGGGAGCCAATGAGCAGTTCTTC,CASSLVAGANEQFF
TRBV11-3,TRBJ2-2,once,.,TGTGCCAGCAGCTCAAACACCGGGGAGCTGTTTTTT,CASSSNTGELFF
TRBV6-5,TRBJ2-1,.,TRBD1,TGTGCCAGCAGCCGGGACAGGGGGCAGCGTGAGCAGTTCTTC,CASSRDRGQREQFF
TRBV5-4,TRBJ2-3,.,TRBD2,TGTGCCAGCAGCCTATCTAGCGGGAGATCCCCAGATACGCAGTATTTT,CASSLSSGRSPDTQYF
TRBV7-9,TRBJ2-3,once,TRBD2,TGTGCCAGCAGCTTAGGACTAGCGGGAGTTTATGGAGATACGCAGTATTTT,CASSLGLAGVYGDTQYF
TRBV7-6,TRBJ2-1,.,TRBD2,TGTGCCAGCAGCTTCGCGGGAGACGGGGGCAATGAGCAGTTCTTC,CASSFAGDGGNEQFF
TRBV2,TRBJ2-7,.,TRBD2,TGTGCCAGCAGTAAGATAGCGGGAGGCTACGAGCAGTACTTC,CASSKIAGGYEQYF
TRBV4-3,TRBJ1-5,.,.,TGCGCCAGCAGCCAAGACTCAGGGGGCAATCAGCCCCAGCATTTT,CASSQDSGGNQPQHF
TRBV20-1,TRBJ2-5,medium-sized,.,TGCAGTGCTAGTATGAGGACCCAGTACTTC,CSASMRTQYF
TRBV24-1,TRBJ2-1,.,.,TGTGCCACCAGTGACCGTTGGACAACTTACAATGAGCAGTTCTTC,CATSDRWTTYNEQFF
TRBV5-1,TRBJ1-5,.,.,TGCGCCAGCAGCTTGTATGTCAATCAGCCCCAGCATTTT,CASSLYVNQPQHF
TRBV4-3,TRBJ1-1,.,.,TGCGCCAGCAGCCAAGCCGGGTACGGAGCTTTCTTT,CASSQAGYGAFF
TRBV11-3,TRBJ2-3,.,.,TGTGCCAGCAGCTTAGGGAGCGGGAGCACAGATACGCAGTATTTT,CASSLGSGSTDTQYF
TRBV4-2,TRBJ2-5,.,TRBD1,TGTGCCAGCAGTCAACAGGGGGCGCAGAAGACCCAGTACTTC,CASSQQGAQKTQYF
TRBV12-3/TRBV12-4,TRBJ2-2,.,TRBD1,TGTGCCAGCAGACAGGGGCGCACCGGGGAGCTGTTTTTT,CASRQGRTGELFF
TRBV11-2,TRBJ2-7,.,.,TGTGCCAGCAGCTTAGCTGTGGGTGTGATGGGGGGCGAGCAGTACTTC,CASSLAVGVMGGEQYF
TRBV5-4,TRBJ2-1,.,TRBD2,TGTGCCAGCAGCTTGGCCCAACTAGCGGGAGGATTCAATGAGCAGTTCTTC,CASSLAQLAGGFNEQFF
TRBV4-2,TRBJ1-2,.,TRBD1,TGTGCCAGCAGCCAAGATACAGGGGACAGGGACTATGGCTACACCTTC,CASSQDTGDRDYGYTF
TRBV5-1,TRBJ2-7,.,.,TGCGCCAGCAGCTTAAACAGGGCGGTCTACGAGCAGTACTTC,CASSLNRAVYEQYF
TRBV11-2,TRBJ2-6,.,.,TGTGCCAGCAGCTTATTAAGCGCTAGCTCTGGGGCCAACGTCCTGACTTTC,CASSLLSASSGANVLTF
TRBV6-6,TRBJ2-2,.,TRBD1,TGTGCCAGCAGTTACCGGGACAGGGCGAACACCGGGGAGCTGTTTTTT,CASSYRDRANTGELFF
TRBV7-2,TRBJ2-1,once,TRBD2,TGTGCCAGCAGCTTAGGGACTAGCGGAGTCTACAATGAGCAGTTCTTC,CASSLGTSGVYNEQFF
TRBV4-1,TRBJ2-3,.,TRBD2,TGCGCCAGCAGCCAAGGCCTAGCGGGAGTGGCAGATACGCAGTATTTT,CASSQGLAGVADTQYF
TRBV7-2,TRBJ2-1,.,TRBD2,TGTGCCAGCAGCTTAGAGGGGACTAGCGGGAGATTCTACAATGAGCAGTTCTTC,CASSLEGTSGRFYNEQFF
TRBV10-3,TRBJ1-1,.,.,TGTGCCATCAGTGAGTCGGGGAGACGGGGGGGGAACACTGAAGCTTTCTTT,CAISESGRRGGNTEAFF
TRBV2,TRBJ1-1,.,.,TGTGCCAGCAGTTCCGCGTGGCGAGGAGGGACTGAAGCTTTCTTT,CASSSAWRGGTEAFF
TRBV7-2,TRBJ1-1,.,TRBD1,TGTGCCAGCAGCCCCTGGACAGGGTGGGACACTGAAGCTTTCTTT,CASSPWTGWDTEAFF
TRBV5-4,TRBJ1-6,.,TRBD1,TGTGCCAGCAGCTTCACAGGGGTTGATTCACCCCTCCACTTT,CASSFTGVDSPLHF
TRBV4-3,TRBJ2-7,.,TRBD2,TGCGCCAGCAGCTCCAGGACTAGCGGGAGTCCCTACCTACCCTACGAGCAGTACTTC,CASSSRTSGSPYLPYEQYF
TRBV6-5,TRBJ2-1,many,TRBD2,TGTGCCAGCAGTCGACTAGCGGGGGCCAATGAGCAGTTCTTC,CASSRLAGANEQFF
TRBV6-5,TRBJ2-5,.,.,TGTGCCAGCAGTCCTCAAGAGACCCAGTACTTC,CASSPQETQYF
TRBV6-5,TRBJ1-1,.,TRBD1,TGTGCCAGCAGTCGACAGGGTTGGACTGAAGCTTTCTTT,CASSRQGWTEAFF
TRBV28,TRBJ1-1,.,.,TGTGCCAGCAGTTTAGTACAGACGAACACTGAAGCTTTCTTT,CASSLVQTNTEAFF
TRBV4-1,TRBJ1-4,.,TRBD1,TGCGCCAGCAGCCAAGAAGGCCAGGGGGATGAAAAACTGTTTTTT,CASSQEGQGDEKLFF
TRBV7-8,TRBJ2-7,.,.,TGTGCCAGCAGCTTAGATTTCTCCTCCTACGGGCAGTACTTC,CASSLDFSSYGQYF
TRBV7-9,TRBJ2-2,medium-sized,.,TGTGCCAGCAGCTTACCTCTCCGACAGTCGAACACCGGGGAGCTGTTTTTT,CASSLPLRQSNTGELFF
TRBV3-1/TRBV3-2,TRBJ1-3,few,TRBD1,TGTGCCAGCAGCCTAGGACAGGCCTCTGGAAACACCATATATTTT,CASSLGQASGNTIYF
TRBV5-1,TRBJ2-1,.,.,TGCGCCAGCAGCTTGTCCGTGGGGGCAAATGAGCAGTTCTTC,CASSLSVGANEQFF
TRBV18,TRBJ1-4,.,.,TGTGCCAGCTCACGGGCCCCGGAAAAACTGTTTTTT,CASSRAPEKLFF
TRBV11-3,TRBJ2-5,.,TRBD2,TGTGCCAGCAGCTTTGGGGGGGAGGCCCAGTACTTC,CASSFGGEAQYF
TRBV4-3,TRBJ2-6,.,.,TGCGCCAGCAGCCAAGGGGCATCTGGGGCCAACGTCCTGACTTTC,CASSQGASGANVLTF
TRBV5-1,TRBJ2-7,.,TRBD2,TGCGCCAGCAGTAGGACTAGCGGCTACGAGCAGTACTTC,CASSRTSGYEQYF
TRBV7-8,TRBJ1-1,.,TRBD1,TGTGCCAGCAGCTTAGACCCAGGGGGAACTGAAGCTTTCTTT,CASSLDPGGTEAFF
TRBV9,TRBJ2-2,many,TRBD1,TGTGCCAGCAGCGGCCCCGCGACAGGGGTAAACACCGGGGAGCTGTTTTTT,CASSGPATGVNTGELFF
TRBV4-1,TRBJ2-3,.,TRBD2,TGCGCCAGCAGCCAGGTAGCGGGAGAGACAGATACGCAGTATTTT,CASSQVAGETDTQYF
TRBV5-1,TRBJ2-1,.,.,TGCGCCAGCAGCTTGGAAGGGGCCTACAATGAGCAGTTCTTC,CASSLEGAYNEQFF